The 3 T cell receptor beta chains given below trace back to one sample, sequenced in a study of OX40 agonist ivuxolimab in advanced cancers. Sequencing used immunoSEQ multiplex PCR; TCRdb keeps in-frame clones, though not all of them. The table lists roughly 89,000 clones, roughly 88% of them singletons. Source: CD4+ or CD8+ T cells sorted from blood, taken in a trial of the OX40 agonist ivuxolimab. Every receptor here comes from an adult with an advanced solid tumor such as melanoma, head and neck, liver or kidney cancer.

The chain is built from TRBV7-6 and TRBJ2-5; a weak D match, TRBD2 (5 bases). The CDR3 consists of 16 residues. With 1 base removed from V and 1 base from J, the gap between germline ends came to 13 bases. From germline, CDR1 is SGHVS and CDR2 FNYEAQ. CDR3 residues: CASSLGGLRGQETQYF. In DNA form, the CDR3 reads TGTGCCAGCAGCTTAGGAGGACTCCGCGGCCAAGAGACCCAGTACTTC.

The V call is TRBV7-9, the J call TRBJ2-1, with 11 positions matching TRBD2. The CDR3 covers 17 residues. Germline V gene sequence: CDR1 SEHNR, CDR2 FQNEAQ (reference sequence). The trim removed 1 base at V and 1 base at J, leaving 3 bases unmatched. CDR3 DNA: TGTGCCAGCAGCTTAGGACTAGCGGGGTGGTCCTACAATGAGCAGTTCTTC. Amino acid sequence: CASSLGLAGWSYNEQFF.

This clone has a single count. J is TRBJ2-3 and V is TRBV18; 14 bases align to TRBD2. The junction had 11 bases not matched to a gene; V was cut back by 0 bases and J by 6 bases. Germline CDR1 is KGHSH and CDR2 is LQKENI. The CDR3 contains 19 residues. For the CDR3, the DNA is TGTGCCAGCTCACCACCGGGACTAGCGGGAGCGACCCGCCCGGATACGCAGTATTTT. Its protein product is CASSPPGLAGATRPDTQYF.